This TCR beta chain was captured in a study of T cell responses to AZD1222 COVID-19 vaccine. Study-level findings and limits: Only six or seven AZD1222 recipients were seropositive at baseline.

CDR3 length: 13 amino acids. V dropped 3 bases and J dropped 4 bases, with 10 bases sitting between them. Germline V CDR1 and CDR2: PRHDT, FYEKMQ (reference sequence). Generated by immunoSEQ multiplex PCR, the TCRdb table keeps only in-frame clones and is missing some. The table includes some 82,000 clones, 90% detected once. About this clone itself: Antigen specificity is unknown.

Sequencing used peripheral blood, obtained on day 0 of AZD1222 vaccination. The source is an adult in good health. The chain recombines TRBV13 with TRBJ2-7, with D possibly being TRBD1 or TRBD2 (6 bases each). This chain's CDR3 is CASSFGGRYEQYF. DNA of the CDR3: TGTGCCAGCAGCTTTGGGGGGCGATACGAGCAGTACTTC. The whole variable domain, remainder taken from reference TRBV13 and TRBJ2-7, is AAGVIQSPRHLIKEKRETATLKCYPIPRHDTVYWYQQGPGQDPQFLISFYEKMQSDKGSIPDRFSAQQFSDYHSELNMSSLELGDSALYFCASSFGGRYEQYFGPGTRLTVT.